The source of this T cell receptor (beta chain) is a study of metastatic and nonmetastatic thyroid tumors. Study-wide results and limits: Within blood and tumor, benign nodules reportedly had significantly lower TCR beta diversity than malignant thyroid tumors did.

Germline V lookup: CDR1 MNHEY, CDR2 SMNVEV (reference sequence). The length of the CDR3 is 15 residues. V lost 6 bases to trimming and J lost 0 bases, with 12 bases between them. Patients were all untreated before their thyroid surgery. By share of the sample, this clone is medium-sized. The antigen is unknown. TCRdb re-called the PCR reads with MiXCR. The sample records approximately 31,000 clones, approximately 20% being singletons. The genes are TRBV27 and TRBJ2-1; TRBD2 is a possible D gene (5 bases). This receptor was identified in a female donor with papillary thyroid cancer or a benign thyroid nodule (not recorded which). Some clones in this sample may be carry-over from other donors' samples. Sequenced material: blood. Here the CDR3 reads CASREAVFSYNEQFF. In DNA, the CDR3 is TGTGCCAGCAGAGAAGCGGTGTTCTCCTACAATGAGCAGTTCTTC.